Listed below are T cell receptor beta chains from one sample, sequenced in a study of blood T cell repertoires in COVID-19. TCRdb keeps only in-frame clones here, not all; method: immunoSEQ multiplex PCR. Among about 270,000 clones, around 92% were seen once, and the ten largest hold around 1.9%. The specimen sequenced was PBMCs or T cells enriched from blood (not recorded which). Every receptor here comes from a woman in her sixties or seventies who had recovered from COVID-19. CDR3s include the opening cysteine and the closing phenylalanine or tryptophan. The D gene is left open where the match is weak.

J: TRBJ1-5; V: TRBV10-3; D: -; CDR3: CAIGEEGNQPQHF
J: TRBJ1-3; V: TRBV3-1/TRBV3-2; D: -; CDR3: CASSSTGNTIYF
J: TRBJ2-3; V: TRBV6-5; D: TRBD2; CDR3: CATLSSGVRDTQYF
J: TRBJ1-6; V: TRBV27; D: TRBD1; CDR3: CASSLGGTANSPLHF
J: TRBJ1-2; V: TRBV27; D: TRBD1; CDR3: CASRGTGLDGYTF
J: TRBJ2-7; V: TRBV3-1/TRBV3-2; D: TRBD2; CDR3: CASSQEGGAGGHRHEQYF
J: TRBJ2-7; V: TRBV19; D: TRBD2; CDR3: CASMASGGPNSYEQYF
J: TRBJ2-1; V: TRBV5-4; D: TRBD2; CDR3: CASSTTSGGGNEQFF
J: TRBJ2-3; V: TRBV7-8; D: -; CDR3: CASSLALSLSTDTQYF
J: TRBJ2-1; V: TRBV9; D: TRBD1; CDR3: CASSVTSGTGDLYNEQFF
J: TRBJ2-1; V: TRBV19; D: TRBD1; CDR3: CASSIESRGRVSQFF
J: TRBJ2-7; V: TRBV28; D: -; CDR3: CASKGGYEQYF
J: TRBJ1-1; V: TRBV7-9; D: -; CDR3: CASSPRGGRISEAFF
J: TRBJ2-7; V: TRBV27; D: -; CDR3: CASSFEYSYEQYF
J: TRBJ2-3; V: TRBV4-1; D: -; CDR3: CASSPQVGVTDTQYF
J: TRBJ1-1; V: TRBV5-6; D: -; CDR3: CASSLVGAATEAFF
J: TRBJ1-1; V: TRBV2; D: -; CDR3: CASSEPQGNTEAFF
J: TRBJ1-5; V: TRBV27; D: -; CDR3: CASSQGINQPQHF
J: TRBJ1-2; V: TRBV5-4; D: -; CDR3: CASSLVGRGNYGYTF
J: TRBJ2-7; V: TRBV11-2; D: TRBD1; CDR3: CASSSDRAREQYF
J: TRBJ1-2; V: TRBV5-1; D: TRBD1; CDR3: CASSSGQGNYGYTF
J: TRBJ1-4; V: TRBV5-5; D: -; CDR3: CASSPSVSEKLFF
J: TRBJ1-4; V: TRBV28; D: -; CDR3: CASSLAGQLGSNEKLFF
J: TRBJ1-6; V: TRBV5-4; D: TRBD1; CDR3: CASSLGDRDGPLHF
J: TRBJ2-2; V: TRBV18; D: -; CDR3: CASSPSTTRGTGELFF
J: TRBJ2-2; V: TRBV7-3; D: TRBD2; CDR3: CASSNPSGRSTGELFF
J: TRBJ1-5; V: TRBV6-5; D: TRBD1; CDR3: CASSPTGLQPQHF
J: TRBJ1-3; V: TRBV10-1; D: -; CDR3: CASSPDSANTIYF
J: TRBJ2-2; V: TRBV5-4; D: TRBD2; CDR3: CASSLAVTGGYVGELFF
J: TRBJ2-5; V: TRBV5-1; D: -; CDR3: CASSLLNSDETQYF
J: TRBJ1-1; V: TRBV6-5; D: -; CDR3: CASSHQGTEAFF
J: TRBJ2-6; V: TRBV2; D: -; CDR3: CASNEGIGANVLTF
J: TRBJ1-2; V: TRBV10-3; D: -; CDR3: CAISVNDRSAGYTF
J: TRBJ1-5; V: TRBV19; D: -; CDR3: CASTLGQGPTAQHF
J: TRBJ1-3; V: TRBV3-1/TRBV3-2; D: -; CDR3: CASNSPGSSGNTIYF
J: TRBJ1-2; V: TRBV19; D: TRBD1; CDR3: CASSQGTGSGSYTF
J: TRBJ2-7; V: TRBV5-4; D: TRBD2; CDR3: CASSPTSAIEQYF
J: TRBJ1-5; V: TRBV30; D: -; CDR3: CAWSLGQSDQPQHF
J: TRBJ2-7; V: TRBV6-5; D: TRBD2; CDR3: CASSYSRTSLFGQYF
J: TRBJ1-2; V: TRBV20-1; D: -; CDR3: CSARQNNGYTF
J: TRBJ2-1; V: TRBV12-3/TRBV12-4; D: TRBD2; CDR3: CASSGTSGGSGFF
J: TRBJ1-4; V: TRBV25-1; D: TRBD1; CDR3: CASSEYGTGNEKLFF
J: TRBJ1-5; V: TRBV28; D: -; CDR3: CASSTGSQPQHF
J: TRBJ1-4; V: TRBV7-8; D: -; CDR3: CASSLGSGELFF
J: TRBJ2-7; V: TRBV5-1; D: -; CDR3: CASSLPSSYEQYF
J: TRBJ2-5; V: TRBV19; D: -; CDR3: CASSLTWRETQYF
J: TRBJ1-6; V: TRBV30; D: TRBD1; CDR3: CAWSPPGQGRLAWFGNSPLHF
J: TRBJ1-2; V: TRBV10-3; D: TRBD1; CDR3: CAIRFTGQVIGGYTF
J: TRBJ1-5; V: TRBV19; D: -; CDR3: CASSDHRDQPQHF
J: TRBJ2-1; V: TRBV5-1; D: -; CDR3: CASSTGQNEQFF
J: TRBJ2-7; V: TRBV30; D: -; CDR3: CAWRTRGPYEQYF
J: TRBJ2-3; V: TRBV30; D: TRBD1; CDR3: CAWSKRDRDTDTQYF
J: TRBJ1-5; V: TRBV19; D: TRBD1; CDR3: CASSTPGRTGGQPQHF
J: TRBJ1-1; V: TRBV28; D: TRBD1; CDR3: CASSSGQLTTEAFF
J: TRBJ2-2; V: TRBV13; D: TRBD1; CDR3: CASSTSLGQVESGELFF